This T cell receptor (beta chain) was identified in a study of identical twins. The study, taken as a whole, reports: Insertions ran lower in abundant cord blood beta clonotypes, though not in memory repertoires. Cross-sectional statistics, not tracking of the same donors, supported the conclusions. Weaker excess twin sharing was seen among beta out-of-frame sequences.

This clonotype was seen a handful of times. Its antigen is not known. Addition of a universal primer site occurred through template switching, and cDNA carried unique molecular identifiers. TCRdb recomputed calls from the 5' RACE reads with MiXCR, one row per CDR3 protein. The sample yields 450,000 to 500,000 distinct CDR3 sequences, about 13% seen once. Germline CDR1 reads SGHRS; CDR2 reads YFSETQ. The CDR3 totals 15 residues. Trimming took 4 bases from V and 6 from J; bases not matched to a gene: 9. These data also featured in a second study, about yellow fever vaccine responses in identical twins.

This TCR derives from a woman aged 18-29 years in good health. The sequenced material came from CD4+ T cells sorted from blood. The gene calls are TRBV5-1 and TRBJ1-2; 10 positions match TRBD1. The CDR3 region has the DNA TGCGCCAGCAGCCCCCGAGGGGGACAGGGGAATGGCTACACCTTC. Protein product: CASSPRGGQGNGYTF.